Below, one T cell receptor beta chain is given with its context. This sample was included in a study of spatial heterogeneity in lung cancer. TCRdb reprocessed the 5' RACE reads via MiXCR and lists one record per CDR3 protein. The sample records 1,500 to 2,000 distinct CDR3 sequences, 24% being singletons. Germline lookup yields CDR1 ENHRY and CDR2 SYGVKD. The CDR3 runs 16 residues. The V gene lost 4 bases and the J gene lost 6 bases, with 21 bases spanning the gap. Documented time point: sample taken at primary tumor resection. Frozen PBMC, nontumor lung or tumor provided whole RNA, which was sequenced unsorted.

Sequencing was performed on normal lung tissue next to the tumor, taken at surgery. The rearrangement joins TRBV10-3 to TRBJ1-2; D perhaps matches TRBD1 (5 bases). This receptor was obtained from a male donor with early-stage non-small cell lung cancer. The CDR3 DNA reads TGTGCCATCAGTGCCAGGCAAGTGGAGGGGCGAGATGGCTACACCTTC. This codes for CAISARQVEGRDGYTF.